Listed here is a single TCR beta chain. The CDR3 sequence is 15 residues long. Germline assignment: CDR1 SGHKS and CDR2 YYEKEE (reference sequence). V was clipped by 4 bases and J by 5 bases, with 15 bases between them. These data belong to a study of T-cell memory formation after mild COVID-19. About the research overall: Each donor largely had its own TCR clusters.

Constant-segment primers and 5'RACE yielded cDNA libraries for TCR alpha and TCR beta, each carrying sample barcodes and UMIs. TCRdb analysed the 5' RACE reads with MiXCR anew, one entry per CDR3 protein. The table includes around 150,000 distinct CDR3 sequences, about 15% detected once. This clonotype was obtained from an adult woman who had mild COVID-19 (a few samples of this study predate the infection). Cell type and time point are not known. The chain has TRBV5-5 and TRBJ1-4; no definite D call. The sequencing input was PBMCs or a T cell subset sorted from them (not recorded which). CDR3 in DNA: TGTGCCAGCAGCCAGTGGTCGGCACTAAATGAAAAACTGTTTTTT. Protein: CASSQWSALNEKLFF.